These T cell receptor beta chains were read from a single sample in a study of glioma-infiltrating T cells. TCRdb re-called the multiplex PCR reads with MiXCR, one entry per CDR3 protein. The sample consists of fewer than 500,000 distinct CDR3 sequences, roughly two fifths of them appearing once. Sequences were obtained from glioma tissue, nonneoplastic brain tissue, or PBMCs (not recorded which). Receptor source: a human donor with low-grade glioma or glioblastoma, undergoing nonglioma brain surgery, or in good health (not recorded which). The CDR3 runs from the conserved cysteine through the conserved F or W. D genes are given only for firm matches. Some rows have no size entry. The others give once, few or many, or a class for an expanded clone.

j_call	d_call	clone_size	v_call	cdr3_aa	cdr3_nt
TRBJ2-1	.	.	TRBV14	CASSQGGHYNEQFF	TGTGCCAGCAGCCAAGGTGGACACTACAATGAGCAGTTCTTC
TRBJ2-7	.	few	TRBV19	CASSIDRAYEQYF	TGTGCCAGTAGTATAGACCGAGCCTACGAGCAGTACTTC
TRBJ2-3	.	.	TRBV11-3	CASSSYAGTSTDTQYF	TGTGCCAGCAGCTCCTACGCGGGCACCAGCACAGATACGCAGTATTTT
TRBJ2-3	TRBD2	once	TRBV7-2	CASSLFTSGSADTQYF	TGTGCCAGCAGTCTTTTTACTAGCGGGAGTGCAGATACGCAGTATTTT
TRBJ2-5	.	.	TRBV11-3	CASSLGTEEETQYF	TGTGCCAGCAGCCTCGGGACCGAAGAAGAGACCCAGTACTTC
TRBJ1-1	.	many	TRBV20-1	CSARDRVNTEAFF	TGCAGTGCTAGAGACAGAGTGAACACTGAAGCTTTCTTT
TRBJ2-1	.	.	TRBV7-9	CASSFIRSSYNEQFF	TGTGCCAGCAGCTTCATCAGGAGCTCCTACAATGAGCAGTTCTTC
TRBJ2-2	TRBD2	.	TRBV28	CASGLAGAWYDSGELFF	TGTGCCAGCGGGTTAGCGGGAGCGTGGTATGACAGCGGGGAGCTGTTTTTT
TRBJ2-3	TRBD1	few	TRBV19	CASQDRTGDTQYF	TGTGCCAGTCAGGACAGGACTGGGGATACGCAGTATTTT
TRBJ1-2	.	.	TRBV19	CASSTALKGHLYGYTF	TGTGCCAGTAGTACCGCCCTCAAGGGACATCTCTATGGCTACACCTTC
TRBJ2-3	TRBD1	few	TRBV7-2	CASSTRQGLADTQYF	TGTGCCAGCAGCACCAGACAGGGCTTGGCAGATACGCAGTATTTT
TRBJ2-7	.	.	TRBV19	CASRWGVAGEQYF	TGTGCCAGTAGGTGGGGGGTAGCCGGCGAGCAGTACTTC
TRBJ2-3	TRBD2	many	TRBV6-5	CASSYGRGTDTQYF	TGTGCCAGCAGTTACGGGAGGGGCACAGATACGCAGTATTTT
TRBJ2-7	TRBD1	few	TRBV27	CASSGTGGGYEQYF	TGTGCCAGCAGTGGGACAGGGGGCGGCTACGAGCAGTACTTC
TRBJ2-3	TRBD2	.	TRBV19	CASTSGRAGEDTQYF	TGTGCCAGTACTAGCGGGAGGGCCGGGGAAGATACGCAGTATTTT
TRBJ2-3	TRBD2	few	TRBV6-6	CASSYGPSGRGTDTQYF	TGTGCCAGCAGTTACGGTCCTAGCGGGAGAGGCACAGATACGCAGTATTTT
TRBJ1-5	.	.	TRBV19	CASSISGGGDQPQHF	TGTGCCAGTAGTATCTCCGGGGGGGGTGATCAGCCCCAGCATTTT